These 14 T cell receptor beta chains came from one sample sequenced in a study of T-cell reconstitution after alpha-beta-depleted transplantation in children (dated by TCRdb to the mid-2010s). Libraries came from PCR. The listed sequencing device is Illumina HiSeq 2500. TCR library preparation used molecular barcoding, with unique molecular identifiers applied to normalize quantification of the TCRbeta repertoire. TCRdb reprocessed the public reads (quality trimming at Q25 with fastp, clone calling with MiXCR) and kept in-frame beta chains. Records with the same CDR3 protein are collapsed into one entry carrying the most frequent genes and DNA. The sample table shows around 490,000 distinct CDR3 sequences, and approximately 10% are seen once. The ten largest account for 14% of the sample. The intended sense of this specimen's treatment or condition label: allogeneic hematopoietic cell transplantation with graft depleted of TCRalphabeta T cells and CD19 B cells.

The specimen comprised PBMCs, mostly from graft donor cells, sampled 180 days after TCRalphabeta/CD19-depleted stem cell transplant. These receptors came from a female patient between 2 and 15 years old who had a stem cell transplant for aplastic anemia, so the T cells may come from the graft donor.

This clonotype has more than one count but fewer than ten. The genes are TRBV7-2 and TRBJ2-7; 9 bases map to TRBD2. The J segment lost 0 bases and the V segment lost 5 bases, leaving 8 bases of the junction unmatched. This CDR3 region has 16 residues. Germline V gene sequence: CDR1 SGHTA, CDR2 FQGNSA. CDR3 sequence: CASSTPYSGSSYEQYF. The CDR3 coding sequence is TGTGCCAGCAGCACCCCATATAGCGGGAGCTCCTACGAGCAGTACTTC.

The rearrangement joins TRBV20-1 to TRBJ1-4; D unclear. Per germline, CDR1 DFQATT and CDR2 SNEGSKA (reference sequence). The germline V and J ends were trimmed by 5 bases and 2 bases, with 15 bases remaining between them. The CDR3 sequence is 15 residues long. For the CDR3, the DNA is TGCAGTGCTCTACACCTAGGAGGGACTAATGAAAAACTGTTTTTT. It yields the protein CSALHLGGTNEKLFF.

This clonotype was seen a few times. J is TRBJ2-3 and V is TRBV20-1, with 8 bases that match TRBD1. V lost 6 bases, J lost 4 bases, and 9 bases stayed unmatched. The CDR3 sequence is 14 residues long. The V gene's germline CDR1 is DFQATT and CDR2 SNEGSKA (reference sequence). CDR3 DNA: TGCAGTGCCAGGACAGGGTCCCTCCCAGATACGCAGTATTTT. Protein: CSARTGSLPDTQYF.

This clonotype was recorded at least ten times. The chain is built from TRBV6-1 and TRBJ2-1; D possibly corresponds to TRBD2 (6 bases). CDR1 is MNHNS, CDR2 SASEGT, per germline. V was pared by 3 bases and J by 2 bases, with 14 bases between. The CDR3 has 16 amino acids. The CDR3 nucleotides read TGTGCCAGCAGTGATTGGGGGAGGAATGCCTACAATGAGCAGTTCTTC. It codes for CASSDWGRNAYNEQFF.

This clonotype appeared a few times. CDR3 bases: TGTGCCAGCTCACCAGTTGCGGGGTCTGGAAACACCATATATTTT. Protein sequence: CASSPVAGSGNTIYF. This rearrangement joins TRBV18 to TRBJ1-3, with D unresolved. In germline, CDR1 is KGHSH, CDR2 LQKENI. The CDR3 is 15 residues long. V lost 2 bases and J 1 base, leaving 9 bases between the germline ends. Together with reference TRBV18 and TRBJ1-3, the CDR3 gives the full variable domain: NAGVMQNPRHLVRRRGQEARLRCSPMKGHSHVYWYRQLPEEGLKFMVYLQKENIIDESGMPKERFSAEFPKEGPSILRIQQVVRGDSAAYFCASSPVAGSGNTIYFGEGSWLTVV.

This clonotype was detected a few times. The gene calls are TRBV20-1 and TRBJ1-1; tentative D call: TRBD1 (5 bases). Germline V gives CDR1 DFQATT, CDR2 SNEGSKA (reference sequence). V lost 7 bases to trimming and J lost 1 base, with 16 bases between them. CDR3 size: 14 residues. The CDR3 spells CSGATGLANTEAFF. The DNA of the CDR3 is TGCAGTGGGGCTACAGGACTGGCGAACACTGAAGCTTTCTTT.

The sample holds many counts of this clonotype. This chain joins TRBV3-1 and TRBJ2-1; possible D gene TRBD1, 6 bases. The CDR3 spans 15 residues. CDR1 and CDR2 (germline): LGHDT, YNNKEL (reference sequence). Trimming took off 0 bases at V and 12 bases at J, with 18 bases between the two ends. For the CDR3, the DNA is TGTGCCAGCAGCCAAGAGAGGCATAGGGGGACCCGGCAGTTCTTC. Translating gives CASSQERHRGTRQFF.

V and J are TRBV19 and TRBJ1-5, with D uncertain. From germline, CDR1 is LNHDA and CDR2 SQIVND (reference sequence). V was cut by 3 bases and J by 0 bases, with 3 bases left in between. There are 13 residues in the CDR3. The CDR3 spells CASSMGSNQPQHF. As DNA, the CDR3 is TGTGCCAGTAGTATGGGTAGCAATCAGCCCCAGCATTTT.

Comments on this clonotype: Since a much larger clone is just one base distant, this may be a read error. The V gene is TRBV5-1, the J gene TRBJ2-6; 8 positions match TRBD2. Germline V lookup: CDR1 SGHRS, CDR2 YFSETQ. CDR3 size: 19 residues. CDR3 sequence reads: CASSLGMLAGFSGANGLTF. The CDR3 DNA follows: TGCGCCAGCAGCTTGGGCATGCTAGCGGGCTTCTCTGGGGCCAACGGCCTGACTTTC.

This clonotype was seen only a few times. The rearrangement joins TRBV28 to TRBJ2-2; D possibly corresponds to TRBD1 (6 bases). This CDR3 comprises 16 residues. Trimming took off 6 bases at V and 0 bases at J, with 14 bases between the two ends. Germline CDR1 and CDR2: MDHEN and SYDVKM. CDR3 sequence: CASSTNGQPNTGELFF. The CDR3 region has the DNA TGTGCCAGCAGCACGAATGGACAGCCGAACACCGGGGAGCTGTTTTTT.

This clonotype was observed a few times. The chain joins TRBV7-7 to TRBJ2-3, with 7 bases aligning to TRBD2. This CDR3 spans 13 amino acids. Germline CDR1 reads SSHAT; CDR2 reads FNYEAQ (reference sequence). Losses at the gene ends were 6 bases for V and 5 bases for J; bases not matched to a gene: 5. CDR3 amino acids: CASRPAGVDTQYF. CDR3 DNA sequence: TGTGCCAGCAGACCCGCGGGGGTAGATACGCAGTATTTT. Looking up the rest from reference TRBV7-7 and TRBJ2-3 gives the full variable domain: GAGVSQSPRYKVTKRGQDVTLRCDPISSHATLYWYQQALGQGPEFLTYFNYEAQPDKSGLPSDRFSAERPEGSISTLTIQRTEQRDSAMYRCASRPAGVDTQYFGPGTRLTVL.

This clonotype was counted a few times. The chain has TRBV20-1 and TRBJ1-2; D unclear. This CDR3 spans 14 amino acids. V lost 0 bases and J lost 3, with 11 bases in between. From germline, CDR1 is DFQATT and CDR2 SNEGSKA (reference sequence). The CDR3 nucleotides read TGCAGTGCTAGAGATAGGGCTACTTACTATGGCTACACCTTC. As protein: CSARDRATYYGYTF.

The table lists this clonotype with many counts. The J gene is TRBJ1-4, the V gene TRBV10-3; 9 bases line up with TRBD1. The trim removed 10 bases at V and 6 bases at J, leaving 6 bases unmatched. The V gene's germline CDR1 is ENHRY and CDR2 SYGVKD. The CDR3 runs to 13 residues. In DNA form, the CDR3 reads TGTGCCACCCGGACAGGGGAGGATGAAAAACTGTTTTTT. Encoded protein: CATRTGEDEKLFF.

The genes are TRBV28 and TRBJ2-7, with D possibly matching TRBD1 (5 bases). CDR3 length: 15 amino acids. Germline CDR1 is MDHEN and CDR2 is SYDVKM. Between the trimmed V and J ends, which lost 2 bases and 3 bases, there was a span of 14 bases. CDR3 in DNA: TGTGCCAGCAGTTTAGAGAAGGGGTATAGCTACGAGCAGTACTTC. Translation gives CASSLEKGYSYEQYF.